This record covers a single TCR beta chain. Its antigen remains unknown. A read error may account for a junction end that differs from germline. The sample comes from a study of prognosis after radiotherapy for stage I lung cancer. Study-wide context: Patient ages ran from about 53 to 95, with a median of approximately 74 years, and the group had approximately 12 men and several women. Regarding the study as a whole: Patients' TRBV and TRBJ gene usage reportedly differed by presence or absence of metastases.

Genomic DNA yielded TCR beta CDR3, amplified by two-round multiplex PCR. TRBV and TRBJ genes each had their own specific primers in first-round PCR. Using its own MiXCR run on the multiplex PCR reads, TCRdb lists one record per CDR3 protein. The sample carries over 15,000 distinct CDR3 sequences, 50% recorded once. Germline lookup yields CDR1 SGHNT and CDR2 YENEEA. This CDR3 has 16 residues. Specimen: PBMCs, collected before or after stereotactic body radiation therapy (not recorded which). The sequence was obtained from a donor of 50 years or more with non-small cell lung cancer. The rearrangement links TRBV11-3 to TRBJ2-7, with D possibly being TRBD1 or TRBD2 (5 bases each). CDR3 sequence reads: CASSFPYGDGSYEQYF. In nucleotides, the CDR3 is TGTGCCAGCAGCTTCCCCTACGGGGACGGGTCCTACGAGCAGTATTTC.